This T cell receptor (beta chain) is drawn from a study of tumor-infiltrating lymphocytes in primary liver carcinoma. The template, around 520 ng total RNA, yielded TCR beta cDNA made with a constant-region primer. Libraries of TCR beta came from three nested multiplex PCR rounds with slightly modified ARM-PCR. Use of TRBV1-TRBV30 forward primers with a C-beta reverse primer characterized the first two PCR rounds, which lasted around 9 cycles each. TCRdb re-called the multiplex PCR reads through MiXCR, storing one row per CDR3 protein. The data show approximately 190,000 distinct CDR3 sequences, around four fifths seen once. The CDR3 spans 15 amino acids, including both terminal residues. Germline CDR1 is LGHNA and CDR2 is YNFKEQ. This clonotype appeared a single time. This CDR3 fails to terminate in the conserved phenylalanine or tryptophan, so it likely reflects a read error. The DNA is left out, because the CDR3 cannot be placed on it with certainty; the CDR3 is given as TCRdb lists it.

RNA and DNA were co-extracted from about 20-30 mg of unsorted bulk tissue. The chain recombines TRBV4-2 with TRBJ2-1; TRBD2, as called in the table, went unchecked against the DNA. The source is a man in his forties with primary liver carcinoma and hepatitis B virus infection. The specimen was tumor tissue from primary liver carcinoma. This CDR3 is CTSSQDWTTDGEQLL.